This TCR beta chain was found in a study of blood T cell repertoires in COVID-19. Study context: From the United States, Italy and Spain came samples of acute and convalescent COVID-19. Sources were T cells, B-cell-depleted T cells, or PBMCs; the material itself was cDNA or gDNA.

The table came from immunoSEQ multiplex PCR; TCRdb's copy has only in-frame clones and leaves some out. The profile shows a few hundred thousand clones, about 91% of them singletons. CDR3 length: 12 residues. V dropped 5 bases and J dropped 8 bases, with 12 bases sitting between them. Germline-derived CDR1 and CDR2 are MGHDK and SYGVNS. A Seattle source enrolled patients during active infection and followed them longitudinally. This clone was observed a single time. The sequence derives from a person aged 18 to 30 with COVID-19, enrolled during active disease. The sequencing input was peripheral blood. The genes are TRBV25-1 and TRBJ1-2; possibly TRBD1 for D (5 bases). The CDR3, as DNA: TGTGCCAGCAGTCCAACGCAGGGAGGCTACACCTTC. Its protein product is CASSPTQGGYTF.